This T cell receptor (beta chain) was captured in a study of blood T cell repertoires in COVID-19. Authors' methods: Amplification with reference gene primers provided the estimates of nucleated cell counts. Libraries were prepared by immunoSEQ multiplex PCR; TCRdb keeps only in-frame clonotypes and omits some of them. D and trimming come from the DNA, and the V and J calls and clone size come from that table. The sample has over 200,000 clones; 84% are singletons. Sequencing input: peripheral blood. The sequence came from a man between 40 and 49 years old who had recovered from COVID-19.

CDR3 amino acids: CASSNLLDRGRGYTF. CDR3 DNA: TGTGCCAGCTCAAACTTACTAGACAGGGGGCGAGGCTACACCTTC. The chain is built from TRBV18 and TRBJ1-2; the match to TRBD1 covers 10 bases. This CDR3 comprises 15 residues. Germline CDR1 is KGHSH and CDR2 is LQKENI. Losses at the gene ends were 5 bases for V and 8 bases for J; bases not matched to a gene: 11. The variable domain in full, with the rest retrieved from reference TRBV18 and TRBJ1-2, is NAGVMQNPRHLVRRRGQEARLRCSPMKGHSHVYWYRQLPEEGLKFMVYLQKENIIDESGMPKERFSAEFPKEGPSILRIQQVVRGDSAAYFCASSNLLDRGRGYTFGSGTRLTVV.